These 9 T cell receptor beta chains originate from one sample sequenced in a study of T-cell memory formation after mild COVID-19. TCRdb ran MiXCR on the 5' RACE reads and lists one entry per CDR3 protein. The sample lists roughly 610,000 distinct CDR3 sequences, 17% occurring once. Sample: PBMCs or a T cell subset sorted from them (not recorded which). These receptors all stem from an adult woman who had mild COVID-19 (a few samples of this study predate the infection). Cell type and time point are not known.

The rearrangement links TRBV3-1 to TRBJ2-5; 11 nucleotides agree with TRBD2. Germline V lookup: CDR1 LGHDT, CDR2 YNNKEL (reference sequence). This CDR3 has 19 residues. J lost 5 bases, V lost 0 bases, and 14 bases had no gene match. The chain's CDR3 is CASSQDRNSGGVYTETQYF. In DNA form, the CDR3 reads TGTGCCAGCAGCCAAGATCGGAATAGCGGGGGGGTGTATACGGAGACCCAGTACTTC.

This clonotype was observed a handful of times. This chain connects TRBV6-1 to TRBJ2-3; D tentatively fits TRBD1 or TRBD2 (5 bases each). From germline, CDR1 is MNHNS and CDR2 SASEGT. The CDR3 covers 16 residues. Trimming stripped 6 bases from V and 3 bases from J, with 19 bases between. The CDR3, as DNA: TGTGCCAGCAGGAAACACATCAGGGAGAGAACAGATACGCAGTATTTT. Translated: CASRKHIRERTDTQYF.

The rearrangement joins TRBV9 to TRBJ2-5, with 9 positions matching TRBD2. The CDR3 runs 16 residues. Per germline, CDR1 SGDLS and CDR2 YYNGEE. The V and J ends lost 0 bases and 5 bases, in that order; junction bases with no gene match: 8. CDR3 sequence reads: CASSVGSSGVGETQYF. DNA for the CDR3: TGTGCCAGCAGCGTAGGTTCTAGCGGGGTGGGGGAGACCCAGTACTTC.

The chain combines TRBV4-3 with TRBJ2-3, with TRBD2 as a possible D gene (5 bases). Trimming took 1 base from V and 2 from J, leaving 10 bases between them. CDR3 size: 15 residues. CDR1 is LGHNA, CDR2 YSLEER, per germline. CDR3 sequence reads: CASSQGNSDTDTQYF. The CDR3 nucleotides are TGCGCCAGCAGCCAAGGGAATAGCGACACAGATACGCAGTATTTT.

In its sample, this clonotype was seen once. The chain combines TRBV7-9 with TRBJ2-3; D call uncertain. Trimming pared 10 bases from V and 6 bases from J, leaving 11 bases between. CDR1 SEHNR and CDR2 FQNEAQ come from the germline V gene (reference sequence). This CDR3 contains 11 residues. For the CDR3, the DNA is TGTGCCACCTCAGCCGGGGATACGCAGTATTTT. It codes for CATSAGDTQYF.

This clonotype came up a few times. As DNA, the CDR3 is TGTGCCAGCAGCAAACGGCTACTGGGACCTAGCACAGATACGCAGTATTTT. Protein: CASSKRLLGPSTDTQYF. This rearrangement joins TRBV9 to TRBJ2-3; possibly TRBD1 or TRBD2 for D (5 bases each). Germline V gene data show CDR1 as SGDLS and CDR2 as YYNGEE. V was pared by 4 bases and J by 0 bases, with 18 bases between. This CDR3 is 17 amino acids long.

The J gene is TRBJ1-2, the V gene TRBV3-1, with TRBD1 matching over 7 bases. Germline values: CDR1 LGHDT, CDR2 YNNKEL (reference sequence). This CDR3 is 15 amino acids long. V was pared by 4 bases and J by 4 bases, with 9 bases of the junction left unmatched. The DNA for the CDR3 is TGTGCCAGCAGCCCCCCGGGGGACAGTGTCTATGGCTACACCTTC. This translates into CASSPPGDSVYGYTF.

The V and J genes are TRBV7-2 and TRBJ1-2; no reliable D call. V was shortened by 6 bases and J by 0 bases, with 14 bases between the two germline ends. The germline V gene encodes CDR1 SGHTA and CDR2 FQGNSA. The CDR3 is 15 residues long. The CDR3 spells CASSGGSIANYGYTF. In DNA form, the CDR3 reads TGTGCCAGCAGTGGAGGATCGATAGCTAACTATGGCTACACCTTC.

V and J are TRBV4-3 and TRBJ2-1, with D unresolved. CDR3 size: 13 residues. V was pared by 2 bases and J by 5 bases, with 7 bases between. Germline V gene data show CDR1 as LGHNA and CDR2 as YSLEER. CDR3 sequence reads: CASSQRHDNEQFF. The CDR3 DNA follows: TGCGCCAGCAGCCAACGGCACGACAATGAGCAGTTCTTC.